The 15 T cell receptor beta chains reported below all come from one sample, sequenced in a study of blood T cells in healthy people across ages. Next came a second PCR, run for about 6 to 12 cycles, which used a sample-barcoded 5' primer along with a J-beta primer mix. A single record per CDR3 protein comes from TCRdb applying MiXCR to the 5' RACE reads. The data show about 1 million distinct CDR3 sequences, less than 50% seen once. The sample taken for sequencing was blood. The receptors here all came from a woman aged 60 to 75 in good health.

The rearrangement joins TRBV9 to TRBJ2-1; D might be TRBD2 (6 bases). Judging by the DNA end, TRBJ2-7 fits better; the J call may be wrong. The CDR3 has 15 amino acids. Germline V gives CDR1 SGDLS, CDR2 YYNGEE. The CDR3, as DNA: TGTGCCAGCAGCCAACCTGGGGGGAGAGACAATGAGCAGTACTTC. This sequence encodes CASSQPGGRDNEQYF.

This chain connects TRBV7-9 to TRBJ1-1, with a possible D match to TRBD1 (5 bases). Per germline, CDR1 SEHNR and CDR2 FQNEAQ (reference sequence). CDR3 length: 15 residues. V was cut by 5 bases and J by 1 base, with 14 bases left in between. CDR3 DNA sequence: TGTGCCAGCAGCCCCGGCGGGGGACCGAACACTGAAGCTTTCTTT. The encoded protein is CASSPGGGPNTEAFF.

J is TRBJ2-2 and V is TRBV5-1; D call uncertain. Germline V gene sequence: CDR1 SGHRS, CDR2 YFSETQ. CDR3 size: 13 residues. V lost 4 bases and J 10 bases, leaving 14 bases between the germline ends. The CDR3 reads CASSPAKAEELFF. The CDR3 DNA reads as TGCGCCAGCAGCCCGGCCAAGGCGGAGGAGCTGTTTTTT.

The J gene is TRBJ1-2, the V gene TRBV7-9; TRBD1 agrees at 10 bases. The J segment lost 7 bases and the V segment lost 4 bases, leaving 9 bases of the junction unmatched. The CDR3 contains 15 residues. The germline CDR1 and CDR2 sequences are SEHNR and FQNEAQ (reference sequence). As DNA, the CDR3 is TGTGCCAGCAGCTCCTGGGACAGGGGTATCTCTGGCTACACCTTC. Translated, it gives CASSSWDRGISGYTF.

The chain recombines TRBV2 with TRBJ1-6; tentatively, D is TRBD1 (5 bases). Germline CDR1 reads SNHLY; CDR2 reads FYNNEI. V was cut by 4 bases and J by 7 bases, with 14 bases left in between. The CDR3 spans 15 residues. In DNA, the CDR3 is TGTGCCAGCAGTGCGGCCGGGACCGGAAATTCACCCCTCCACTTT. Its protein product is CASSAAGTGNSPLHF. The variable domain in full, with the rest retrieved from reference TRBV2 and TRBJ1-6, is EPEVTQTPSHQVTQMGQEVILRCVPISNHLYFYWYRQILGQKVEFLVSFYNNEISEKSEIFDDQFSVERPDGSNFTLKIRSTKLEDSAMYFCASSAAGTGNSPLHFGNGTRLTVT.

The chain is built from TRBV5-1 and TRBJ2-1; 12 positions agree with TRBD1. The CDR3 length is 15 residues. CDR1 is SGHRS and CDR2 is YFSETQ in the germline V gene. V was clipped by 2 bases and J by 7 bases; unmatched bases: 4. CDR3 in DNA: TGCGCCAGCAGCTTCCGGGACAGGGGGCCGAATGAGCAGTTCTTC. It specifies CASSFRDRGPNEQFF.

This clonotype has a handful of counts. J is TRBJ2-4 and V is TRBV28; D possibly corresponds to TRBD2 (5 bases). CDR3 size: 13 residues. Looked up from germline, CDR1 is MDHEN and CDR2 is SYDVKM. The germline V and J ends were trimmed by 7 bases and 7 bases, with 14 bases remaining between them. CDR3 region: CASKDTGSNIQYF. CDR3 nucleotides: TGTGCCAGCAAAGACACGGGGTCGAACATTCAGTACTTC.

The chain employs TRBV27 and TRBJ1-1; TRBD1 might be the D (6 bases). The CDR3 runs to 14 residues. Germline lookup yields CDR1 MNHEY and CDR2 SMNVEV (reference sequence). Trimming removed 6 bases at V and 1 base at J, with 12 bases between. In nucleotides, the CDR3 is TGTGCCAGCAGGAGGGGGGATCGGAACACTGAAGCTTTCTTT. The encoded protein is CASRRGDRNTEAFF.

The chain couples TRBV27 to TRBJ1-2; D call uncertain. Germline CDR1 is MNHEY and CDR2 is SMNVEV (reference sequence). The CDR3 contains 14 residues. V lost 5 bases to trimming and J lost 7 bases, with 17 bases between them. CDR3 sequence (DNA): TGTGCCAGCAGTAACTCCCCGAACTTTCCTGGCTACACCTTC. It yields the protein CASSNSPNFPGYTF.

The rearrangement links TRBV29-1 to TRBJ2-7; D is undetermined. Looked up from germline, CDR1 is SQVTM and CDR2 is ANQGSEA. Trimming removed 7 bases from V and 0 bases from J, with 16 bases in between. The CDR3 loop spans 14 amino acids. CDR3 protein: CSATDRGFSYEQYF. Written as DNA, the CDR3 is TGCAGCGCCACAGATCGAGGCTTCTCCTACGAGCAGTACTTC.

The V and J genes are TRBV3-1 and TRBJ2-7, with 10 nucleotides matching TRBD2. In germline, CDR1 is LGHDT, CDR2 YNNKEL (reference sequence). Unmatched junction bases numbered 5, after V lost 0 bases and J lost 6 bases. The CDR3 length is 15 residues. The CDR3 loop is CASSQDTSGIREQYF. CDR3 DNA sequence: TGTGCCAGCAGCCAAGATACTAGCGGGATTCGCGAGCAGTACTTC.

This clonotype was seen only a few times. CDR3 sequence reads: CASSPRGADEQFF. CDR3 nucleotides: TGTGCCAGCTCACCACGCGGCGCGGATGAGCAGTTCTTC. The rearrangement uses TRBV18 and TRBJ2-1; D is unclear. CDR3 size: 13 residues. Germline CDR1 and CDR2: KGHSH and LQKENI. V lost 1 base to trimming and J lost 8 bases, with 9 bases between them.

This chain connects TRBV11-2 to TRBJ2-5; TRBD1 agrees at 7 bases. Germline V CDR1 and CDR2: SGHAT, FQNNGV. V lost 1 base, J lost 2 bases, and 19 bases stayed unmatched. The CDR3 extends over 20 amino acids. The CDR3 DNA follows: TGTGCCAGCAGCTTAGTATCAGGGGATCAGGGGGATCAAGATCAAGAGACCCAGTACTTC. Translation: CASSLVSGDQGDQDQETQYF.

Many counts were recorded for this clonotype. CDR3 residues: CASKERSVQETQYF. CDR3 sequence (DNA): TGTGCCAGCAAGGAGAGGTCTGTCCAAGAGACCCAGTACTTC. This chain uses TRBV13 with TRBJ2-5; no clear D gene. V lost 7 bases to trimming and J lost 1 base, with 13 bases between them. The CDR3 runs 14 residues. Per the germline V gene, CDR1 is PRHDT and CDR2 is FYEKMQ (reference sequence).

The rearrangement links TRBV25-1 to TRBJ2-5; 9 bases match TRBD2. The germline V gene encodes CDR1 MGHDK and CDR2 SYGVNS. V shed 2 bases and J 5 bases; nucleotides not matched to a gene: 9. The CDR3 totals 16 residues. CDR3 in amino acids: CASSEEELAGRETQYF. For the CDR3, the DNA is TGTGCCAGCAGTGAAGAAGAACTAGCGGGCCGGGAGACCCAGTACTTC.